What follows are 7 T cell receptor beta chains derived from one specimen sequenced in a study of beta chain features in type 1 diabetes. Every isolated RNA sample was fully reverse transcribed, so sequencing captured expressed TCRB transcripts. Some clones are missing from TCRdb's copy, which holds only in-frame ones; the method was immunoSEQ multiplex PCR. This sample carries hundreds of thousands of clones, over 9.5% of them seen once, and the ten largest clones take around 0.02%. The sample taken for sequencing was naive CD4+ T cells from blood. These TCRs come from a man between 18 and 29 years old in good health.

This chain uses TRBV28 with TRBJ1-5; 7 bases are a match to TRBD1. J gave up 5 bases and V 3 bases, and 10 bases lay outside the gene matches. The CDR3 runs to 16 residues. Germline V gene sequence: CDR1 MDHEN, CDR2 SYDVKM. CDR3 bases: TGTGCCAGCAGTTTCCCGGGCAGGGGGGTGGATCAGCCCCAGCATTTT. As protein: CASSFPGRGVDQPQHF.

V is TRBV7-3 and J is TRBJ2-3; 7 bases align to TRBD2. Germline CDR1 is SGHTA and CDR2 is FQGTGA. CDR3 size: 15 residues. The V gene end was trimmed by 2 bases and the J gene end by 1 base; junction bases not matched to a gene: 3. The CDR3 sequence: CASSLGGRGTDTQYF. CDR3 DNA sequence: TGTGCCAGCAGCTTAGGCGGGAGAGGCACAGATACGCAGTATTTT.

The chain has TRBV15 and TRBJ2-1; 7 bases are a match to TRBD1. CDR1 is LNHNV, CDR2 YYDKDF, per germline (reference sequence). V shed 1 base, J shed 4 bases, and the junction held 4 bases outside the gene matches. The CDR3 is 15 residues long. CDR3 DNA sequence: TGTGCCACCAGCAGAGGCCCGGGACAGTACAATGAGCAGTTCTTC. Amino acid sequence: CATSRGPGQYNEQFF.

The chain is built from TRBV4-3 and TRBJ2-3; maybe TRBD1 (5 bases). Germline V gene data show CDR1 as LGHNA and CDR2 as YSLEER. The CDR3 is made up of 14 amino acids. V lost 0 bases, J lost 4 bases, and 8 bases lay in between. CDR3 DNA sequence: TGCGCCAGCAGCCAAGAGACAGTTCCAGATACGCAGTATTTT. Its translation: CASSQETVPDTQYF.

This clone has only a few counts. This rearrangement joins TRBV13 to TRBJ1-1; D is possibly TRBD1 (6 bases). V lost 5 bases and J lost 5, with 15 bases in between. This CDR3 spans 14 amino acids. CDR1 PRHDT and CDR2 FYEKMQ come from the germline V gene (reference sequence). CDR3 loop: CASSRDTGRTEAFF. DNA for the CDR3: TGTGCCAGCAGCCGGGACACGGGGCGGACTGAAGCTTTCTTT.

This clone was recorded a few times. The genes are TRBV11-3 and TRBJ2-7, with 8 bases fitting TRBD1. V was clipped by 10 bases and J by 6 bases; unmatched bases: 11. CDR3 length equals 13 residues. The germline CDR1 and CDR2 sequences are SGHNT and YENEEA. Here the CDR3 reads CATSRNTGGEQYF. Here the CDR3 DNA reads TGTGCCACCAGTAGGAATACAGGGGGCGAGCAGTACTTC.

This clone appeared a few times. The genes are TRBV14 and TRBJ2-1; maybe TRBD2 (5 bases). The CDR3 is made up of 14 amino acids. Germline loops: CDR1 SGHDN, CDR2 FVKESK. Deletions cut 1 base from V and 1 base from J, with 5 bases between. The DNA of the CDR3 is TGTGCCAGCAGCCAAGCGGGATCCTACAATGAGCAGTTCTTC. This sequence encodes CASSQAGSYNEQFF.